A single sample is the source of the 19 T cell receptor beta chains below, sequenced in a study of cytomegalovirus exposure and HLA in healthy donors (dated by TCRdb to between 2016 and 2019). Receptor amplification or capture employed the immunoSEQ multiplex PCR assay. For the multiplex PCR, a mixture combining 60 forward primers for TCR Vbeta segments and 13 reverse primers for TCR Jbeta segments was used. The table comes from immuneACCESS by way of TCRdb, which keeps in-frame sequences with V and J called. Part of the clones is missing from these tables; in studies checked, under half for an unresolved V gene and the rest for unknown reasons. Here the sample has 160,000 or so clones; about four fifths occur a single time. The ten biggest clones cover under 6% of the sample. The sample was PBMCs. These TCRs come from a man aged 25-45 years in good health and CMV-seronegative.

The J gene is TRBJ1-5, the V gene TRBV28; D perhaps matches TRBD1 (5 bases). The CDR3 length is 17 residues. Deletions cut 7 bases from V and 0 bases from J, with 19 bases between. Germline-derived CDR1 and CDR2 are MDHEN and SYDVKM. Here the CDR3 DNA reads TGTGCCAGCACCCTATTTAAAGGGGTTTATAGCAATCAGCCCCAGCATTTT. Amino acid sequence: CASTLFKGVYSNQPQHF.

The chain links TRBV2 to TRBJ2-5; possible D gene TRBD1, 5 bases. Germline assignment: CDR1 SNHLY and CDR2 FYNNEI. The V gene lost 9 bases and the J gene lost 1 base, with 9 bases spanning the gap. CDR3 length: 12 amino acids. The CDR3 is CASRGLQETQYF. The CDR3 nucleotides are TGTGCCAGTAGGGGTCTCCAAGAGACCCAGTACTTC.

The rearrangement joins TRBV5-1 to TRBJ1-3; 8 bases match TRBD1. Trimming cost V 4 bases and J 7 bases; bases outside gene matches: 7. CDR3 length equals 14 residues. Germline lookup yields CDR1 SGHRS and CDR2 YFSETQ. CDR3 amino acids: CASSETGAANTIYF. CDR3 sequence (DNA): TGCGCCAGCAGCGAGACAGGGGCTGCGAACACCATATATTTT.

The chain employs TRBV6-1 and TRBJ1-1; no firm D call. This CDR3 spans 14 amino acids. Trimming removed 5 bases from V and 0 bases from J, with 10 bases in between. Germline CDR1 is MNHNS and CDR2 is SASEGT. CDR3 bases: TGTGCCAGCAGTATTTATAGAGTGAACACTGAAGCTTTCTTT. This encodes CASSIYRVNTEAFF.

In DNA form, the CDR3 reads TGTGCCTGGAGGGGGGGGACCGCGGGAGTAGAGCAGTACTTC. Its translation: CAWRGGTAGVEQYF. The chain combines TRBV30 with TRBJ2-7, with 7 bases fitting TRBD2. Trimming removed 3 bases from V and 7 bases from J; junction bases left unmatched: 12. Germline CDR1 reads GTSNPN; CDR2 reads SVGIG (reference sequence). The CDR3 is 14 amino acids. Full variable domain (missing parts from reference TRBV30 and TRBJ2-7): SQTIHQWPATLVQPVGSPLSLECTVEGTSNPNLYWYRQAAGRGLQLLFYSVGIGQISSEVPQNLSASRPQDRQFILSSKKLLLSDSGFYLCAWRGGTAGVEQYFGPGTRLTVT.

The chain links TRBV2 to TRBJ2-2, with a tentative D call TRBD1 (6 bases). Germline CDR1 and CDR2: SNHLY and FYNNEI. The germline V and J ends were trimmed by 5 bases and 5 bases, with 18 bases remaining between them. The CDR3 has 16 amino acids. CDR3 protein: CASSFLPAGDTGELFF. Here the CDR3 DNA reads TGTGCCAGCAGTTTTCTCCCGGCAGGGGATACCGGGGAGCTGTTTTTT.

This clone was detected a few times. The CDR3 DNA follows: TGTGCCAGCACCTTGCAGGGGGACAGTTACTACAATGAGCAGTTCTTC. Translated: CASTLQGDSYYNEQFF. The chain is built from TRBV9 and TRBJ2-1; 7 bases map to TRBD1. The V and J ends lost 6 bases and 3 bases, in that order; junction bases with no gene match: 12. The CDR3 sequence is 16 residues long. Germline lookup yields CDR1 SGDLS and CDR2 YYNGEE.

This clone was seen just once. V usage is TRBV6-5 and J usage is TRBJ2-5; TRBD2 aligns across 9 bases. This CDR3 is 15 amino acids long. In germline, CDR1 is MNHEY, CDR2 SVGAGI. Unmatched junction bases numbered 14, after V lost 4 bases and J lost 11 bases. CDR3 sequence reads: CASSLLPGLASEQYF. The CDR3 DNA sequence: TGTGCCAGCAGTTTACTACCGGGACTAGCTAGTGAGCAGTACTTC.

This clone was seen a handful of times. This sequence joins TRBV29-1 and TRBJ2-3; perhaps TRBD2 as D (7 bases). The germline V gene has CDR1 SQVTM and CDR2 ANQGSEA. This CDR3 is 16 amino acids long. V was cut by 0 bases and J by 0 bases, with 13 bases left in between. This CDR3 is CSVEDQGGGSTDTQYF. CDR3 DNA sequence: TGCAGCGTTGAAGATCAGGGAGGGGGTAGCACAGATACGCAGTATTTT.

The chain combines TRBV7-2 with TRBJ1-1; D remains ambiguous. The CDR3 sequence is 13 residues long. Per the germline V gene, CDR1 is SGHTA and CDR2 is FQGNSA. Between the trimmed V and J ends, which lost 7 bases and 0 bases, there was a span of 9 bases. The CDR3 sequence is CASTLYMNTEAFF. The DNA of the CDR3 is TGTGCCAGCACCCTGTACATGAACACTGAAGCTTTCTTT.

The V call is TRBV27, the J call TRBJ2-3; 7 positions match TRBD2. Germline values: CDR1 MNHEY, CDR2 SMNVEV (reference sequence). The V and J ends lost 3 bases and 4 bases, in that order; junction bases with no gene match: 4. CDR3 length equals 14 residues. Here the CDR3 DNA reads TGTGCCAGCAGTTTGGGGGGGTTGGCAGATACGCAGTATTTT. This gives the protein CASSLGGLADTQYF.

The gene calls are TRBV5-6 and TRBJ1-1; no clear D gene. Looked up from germline, CDR1 is SGHDT and CDR2 is YYEEEE. V lost 1 base and J lost 3, with 10 bases in between. There are 14 residues in the CDR3. The CDR3 region has the DNA TGTGCCAGCAGCTTGCAAGGGCGGGACACTGAAGCTTTCTTT. Encoded protein: CASSLQGRDTEAFF.

The chain joins TRBV27 to TRBJ1-5; 7 nucleotides match TRBD1. Germline V CDR1 and CDR2: MNHEY, SMNVEV (reference sequence). The ends lost 6 bases at V and 6 bases at J; junction bases unmatched: 8. The CDR3 sequence is 14 residues long. The CDR3 loop is CASSPRQGTQPQHF. CDR3 in DNA: TGTGCCAGCAGCCCCAGACAGGGCACTCAGCCCCAGCATTTT.

The rearrangement links TRBV19 to TRBJ1-5, with D tentatively TRBD1 (5 bases). The CDR3 sequence is 14 residues long. Trimming left V 5 bases short and J 3 bases short, with 11 bases between. In germline, CDR1 is LNHDA, CDR2 SQIVND (reference sequence). CDR3 residues: CASSGWGLNQPQHF. The CDR3 region has the DNA TGTGCCAGTAGTGGTTGGGGCCTCAATCAGCCCCAGCATTTT.

The CDR3 DNA follows: TGTGCCAGCAGTGATAGCGGGACGACTGTTGGGAGAGATACGCAGTATTTT. Translation: CASSDSGTTVGRDTQYF. The chain couples TRBV28 to TRBJ2-3, with 8 bases aligning to TRBD2. Germline V gene sequence: CDR1 MDHEN, CDR2 SYDVKM. The CDR3 totals 17 residues. Trimming took 5 bases from V and 5 from J; bases not matched to a gene: 15.

The genes are TRBV6-1 and TRBJ1-3, with 9 bases identical to TRBD1. J was trimmed by 3 bases and V by 2 bases; bases with no gene match: 8. This CDR3 contains 17 residues. CDR1 is MNHNS, CDR2 SASEGT, per germline. The CDR3 DNA follows: TGTGCCAGCAGTGAATTGCTGGGGACAGGGAGTGGAAACACCATATATTTT. Translation: CASSELLGTGSGNTIYF.

The rearrangement links TRBV27 to TRBJ2-3, with 14 bases identical to TRBD2. V gave up 7 bases and J gave up 0 bases; unmatched junction bases: 6. The CDR3 is 17 residues long. The germline V gene encodes CDR1 MNHEY and CDR2 SMNVEV (reference sequence). CDR3 loop: CASTGLAGGPSTDTQYF. The CDR3 coding sequence is TGTGCCAGCACCGGACTAGCGGGGGGCCCTAGCACAGATACGCAGTATTTT.

The chain couples TRBV7-8 to TRBJ2-5; D remains ambiguous. The CDR3 runs 14 residues. Germline V gene lookup returns CDR1 SGHVS and CDR2 FQNEAQ. The V and J ends lost 1 base and 5 bases respectively, with 11 bases between them. This CDR3 is CASSLVLLEETQYF. The DNA of the CDR3 is TGTGCCAGCAGCTTAGTTCTGTTGGAGGAGACCCAGTACTTC.

The CDR3 DNA reads as TGTGCCAGCATCAACTCGCTAGGGGACGAGCAGTACTTC. It yields the protein CASINSLGDEQYF. The chain uses TRBV6-5 and TRBJ2-7, with D possibly matching TRBD1 (5 bases). The CDR3 extends over 13 amino acids. The germline CDR1 and CDR2 sequences are MNHEY and SVGAGI. V was trimmed by 7 bases and J by 5 bases, leaving 15 bases between them.